This entry describes one T cell receptor (beta chain). It has no known antigen specificity. Qualities for individual bases were not recorded, and no much larger clone is one base off. This specimen belongs to a study of T cell repertoires in cytomegalovirus infection (dated by TCRdb to about 2019). A note on the overall study: Donor HLA type was relevant to the analysis, as public TCR beta signatures indicated carriage of CMV infection together with the matching HLA type.

Sequencing used an Illumina HiSeq 1500. The raw public data were reprocessed by TCRdb itself: fastp quality trimming at Q25, MiXCR clonotype calling, in-frame beta chains only. Identical CDR3 protein sequences are pooled into one entry, listed with their most common genes and DNA. The sample table contains around 740,000 distinct CDR3 sequences; only one count was recorded for less than 40% of them. The top ten clones comprise about 2.8% of the sample. Broad study findings and their caveats: In both this cohort and an independent cohort of 350 to 400 donors, the cumulative frequency of public TCR beta family members distinguished carriers of CMV infection plus the relevant HLA type. The ex vivo response was dominated by HLA-C-restricted CMV-specific TCR beta clonotypes, and the single most frequent clonotype in two of eight donors was supplied by these HLA-C-restricted clonotypes.

The source material was PBMCs. This sequence was found in a human donor in good health (CMV status not recorded). Some clones in this sample may be carry-over from other donors' samples.

The CDR3: CASSTGTSYNEQFF. The DNA sequence reads TGTGCCAGCAGCACCGGGACCTCCTACAATGAGCAGTTCTTC. The chain uses TRBV7-3 and TRBJ2-1; the D assignment is uncertain and may be TRBD1 or TRBD2, with 5 bases supporting each. Trimming at the junction amounts to 5 bases on V and 0 bases on J, and the germline ends lie 8 bases apart. Via the germline V gene, CDR1 is SGHTA and CDR2 FQGTGA. Counted from cysteine to phenylalanine, this CDR3 has 14 amino acids. Only the CDR3 part of the read is kept: 42 bases, read in frame from the first base.